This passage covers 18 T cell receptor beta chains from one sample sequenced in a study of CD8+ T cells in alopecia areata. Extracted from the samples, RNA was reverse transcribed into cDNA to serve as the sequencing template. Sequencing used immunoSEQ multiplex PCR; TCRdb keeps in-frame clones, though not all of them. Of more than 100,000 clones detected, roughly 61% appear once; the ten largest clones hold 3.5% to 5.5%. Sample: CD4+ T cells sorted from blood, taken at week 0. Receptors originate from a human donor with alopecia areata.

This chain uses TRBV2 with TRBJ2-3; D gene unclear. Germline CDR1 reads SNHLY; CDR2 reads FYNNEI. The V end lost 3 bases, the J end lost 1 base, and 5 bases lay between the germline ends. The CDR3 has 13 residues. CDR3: CASSDWRTDTQYF. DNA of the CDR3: TGTGCCAGCAGTGACTGGCGCACAGATACGCAGTATTTT.

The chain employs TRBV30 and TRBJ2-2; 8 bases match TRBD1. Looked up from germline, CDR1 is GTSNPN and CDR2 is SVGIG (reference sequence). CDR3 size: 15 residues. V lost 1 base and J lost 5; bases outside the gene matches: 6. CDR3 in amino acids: CAWSAPTGATGELFF. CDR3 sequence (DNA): TGTGCCTGGAGTGCACCGACAGGGGCAACCGGGGAGCTGTTTTTT. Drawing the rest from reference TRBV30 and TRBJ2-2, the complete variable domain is SQTIHQWPATLVQPVGSPLSLECTVEGTSNPNLYWYRQAAGRGLQLLFYSVGIGQISSEVPQNLSASRPQDRQFILSSKKLLLSDSGFYLCAWSAPTGATGELFFGEGSRLTVL.

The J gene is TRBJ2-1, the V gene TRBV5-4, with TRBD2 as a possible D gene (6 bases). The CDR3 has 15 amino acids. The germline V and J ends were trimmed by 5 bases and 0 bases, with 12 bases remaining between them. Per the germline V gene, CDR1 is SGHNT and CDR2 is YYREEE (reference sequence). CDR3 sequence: CASRPGESSYNEQFF. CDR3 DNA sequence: TGTGCCAGCAGGCCGGGGGAGAGCTCCTACAATGAGCAGTTCTTC.

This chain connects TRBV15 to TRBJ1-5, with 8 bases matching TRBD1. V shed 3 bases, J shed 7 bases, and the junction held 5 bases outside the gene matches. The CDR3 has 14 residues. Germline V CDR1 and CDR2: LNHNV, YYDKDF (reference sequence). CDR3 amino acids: CATSRGQVEQPQHF. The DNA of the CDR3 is TGTGCCACCAGCAGGGGACAGGTCGAGCAGCCCCAGCATTTT.

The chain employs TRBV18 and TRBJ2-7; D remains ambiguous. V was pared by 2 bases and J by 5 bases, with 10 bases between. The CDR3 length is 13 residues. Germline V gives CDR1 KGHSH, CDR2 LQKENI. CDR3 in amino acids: CASSPSLEHEQYF. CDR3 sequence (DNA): TGTGCCAGCTCACCAAGTCTAGAACACGAGCAGTACTTC.

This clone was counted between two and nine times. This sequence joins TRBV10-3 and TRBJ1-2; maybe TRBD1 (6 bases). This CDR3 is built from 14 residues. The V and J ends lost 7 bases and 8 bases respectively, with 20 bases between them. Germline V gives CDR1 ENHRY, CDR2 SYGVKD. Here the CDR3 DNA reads TGTGCCATCACCGACGGCCCCAGGGGAACGGGCTACACCTTC. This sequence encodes CAITDGPRGTGYTF.

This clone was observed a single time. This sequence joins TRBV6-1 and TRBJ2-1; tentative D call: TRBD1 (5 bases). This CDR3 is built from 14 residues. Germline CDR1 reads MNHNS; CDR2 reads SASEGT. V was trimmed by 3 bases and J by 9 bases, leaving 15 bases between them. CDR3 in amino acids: CASSEPGSRGEQFF. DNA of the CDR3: TGTGCCAGCAGTGAGCCAGGGTCTCGCGGTGAGCAGTTCTTC.

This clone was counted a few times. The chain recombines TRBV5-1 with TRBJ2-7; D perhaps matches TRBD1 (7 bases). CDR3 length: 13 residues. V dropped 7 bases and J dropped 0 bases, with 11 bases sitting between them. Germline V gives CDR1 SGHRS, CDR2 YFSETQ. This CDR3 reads CASGGDSSYEQYF. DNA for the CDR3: TGCGCCAGCGGAGGGGACAGCTCCTACGAGCAGTACTTC.

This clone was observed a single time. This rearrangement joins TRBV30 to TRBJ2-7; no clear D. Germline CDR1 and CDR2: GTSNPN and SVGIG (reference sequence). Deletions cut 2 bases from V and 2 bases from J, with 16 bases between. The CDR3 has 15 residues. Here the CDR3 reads CAWSIMGLGAYEQYF. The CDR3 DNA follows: TGTGCCTGGAGTATCATGGGCCTTGGGGCCTACGAGCAGTACTTC. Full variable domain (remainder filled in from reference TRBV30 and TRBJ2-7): SQTIHQWPATLVQPVGSPLSLECTVEGTSNPNLYWYRQAAGRGLQLLFYSVGIGQISSEVPQNLSASRPQDRQFILSSKKLLLSDSGFYLCAWSIMGLGAYEQYFGPGTRLTVT.

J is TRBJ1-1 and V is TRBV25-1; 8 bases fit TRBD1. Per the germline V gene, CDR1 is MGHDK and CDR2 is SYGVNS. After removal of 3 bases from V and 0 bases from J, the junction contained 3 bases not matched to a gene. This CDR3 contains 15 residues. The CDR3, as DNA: TGTGCCAGCAGTGACGGACAGGGATTGAACACTGAAGCTTTCTTT. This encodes CASSDGQGLNTEAFF. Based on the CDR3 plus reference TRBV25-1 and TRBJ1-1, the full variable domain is EADIYQTPRYLVIGTGKKITLECSQTMGHDKMYWYQQDPGMELHLIHYSYGVNSTEKGDLSSESTVSRIRTEHFPLTLESARPSHTSQYLCASSDGQGLNTEAFFGQGTRLTVV.

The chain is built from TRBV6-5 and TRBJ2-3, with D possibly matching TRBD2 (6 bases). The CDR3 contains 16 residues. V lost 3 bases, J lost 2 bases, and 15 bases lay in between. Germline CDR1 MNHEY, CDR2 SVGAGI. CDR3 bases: TGTGCCAGCAGTTATTCTGGCGGGGAGTCCACAGATACGCAGTATTTT. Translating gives CASSYSGGESTDTQYF.

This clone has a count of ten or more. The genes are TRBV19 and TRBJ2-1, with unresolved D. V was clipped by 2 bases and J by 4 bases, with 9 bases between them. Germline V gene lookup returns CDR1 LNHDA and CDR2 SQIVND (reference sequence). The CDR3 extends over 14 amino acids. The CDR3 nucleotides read TGTGCCAGTAGTATACAGGCCGGGTACAATGAGCAGTTCTTC. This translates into CASSIQAGYNEQFF.

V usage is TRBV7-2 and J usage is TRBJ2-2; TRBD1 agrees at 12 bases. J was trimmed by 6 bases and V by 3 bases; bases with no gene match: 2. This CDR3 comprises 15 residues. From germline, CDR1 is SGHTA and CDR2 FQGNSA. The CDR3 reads CASSLGQGAPGELFF. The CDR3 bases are TGTGCCAGCAGCTTGGGACAGGGGGCCCCCGGGGAGCTGTTTTTT.

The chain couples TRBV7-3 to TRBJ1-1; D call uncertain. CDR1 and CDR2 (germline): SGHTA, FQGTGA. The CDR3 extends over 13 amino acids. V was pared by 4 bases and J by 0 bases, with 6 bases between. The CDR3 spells CASSSAMNTEAFF. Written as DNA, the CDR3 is TGTGCCAGCAGCTCCGCCATGAACACTGAAGCTTTCTTT.

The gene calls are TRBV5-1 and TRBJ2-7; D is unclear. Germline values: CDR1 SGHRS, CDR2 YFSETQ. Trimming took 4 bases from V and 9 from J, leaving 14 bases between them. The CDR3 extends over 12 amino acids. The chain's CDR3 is CASSANPGGQYF. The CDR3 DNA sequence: TGCGCCAGCAGCGCGAACCCCGGCGGGCAGTACTTC. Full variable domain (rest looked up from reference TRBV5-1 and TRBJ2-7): KAGVTQTPRYLIKTRGQQVTLSCSPISGHRSVSWYQQTPGQGLQFLFEYFSETQRNKGNFPGRFSGRQFSNSRSEMNVSTLELGDSALYLCASSANPGGQYFGPGTRLTVT.

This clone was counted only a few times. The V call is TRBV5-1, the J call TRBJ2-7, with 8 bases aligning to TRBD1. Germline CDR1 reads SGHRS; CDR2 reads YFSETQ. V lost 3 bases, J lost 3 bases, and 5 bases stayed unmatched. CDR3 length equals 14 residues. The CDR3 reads CASSSRTGIYEQYF. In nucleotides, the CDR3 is TGCGCCAGCAGCTCTCGGACAGGGATCTACGAGCAGTACTTC. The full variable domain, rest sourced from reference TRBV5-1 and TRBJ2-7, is KAGVTQTPRYLIKTRGQQVTLSCSPISGHRSVSWYQQTPGQGLQFLFEYFSETQRNKGNFPGRFSGRQFSNSRSEMNVSTLELGDSALYLCASSSRTGIYEQYFGPGTRLTVT.

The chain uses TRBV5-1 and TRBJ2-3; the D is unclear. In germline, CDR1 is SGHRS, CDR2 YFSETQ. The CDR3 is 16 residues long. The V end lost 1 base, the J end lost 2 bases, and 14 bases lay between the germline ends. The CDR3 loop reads CASSLYVKPATDTQYF. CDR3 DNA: TGCGCCAGCAGCTTGTATGTTAAGCCGGCCACAGATACGCAGTATTTT.

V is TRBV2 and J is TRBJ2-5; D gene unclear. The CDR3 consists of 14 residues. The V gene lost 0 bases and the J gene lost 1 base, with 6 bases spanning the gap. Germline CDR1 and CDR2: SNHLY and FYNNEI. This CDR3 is CASSEASLQETQYF. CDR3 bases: TGTGCCAGCAGTGAAGCCAGCCTCCAAGAGACCCAGTACTTC.